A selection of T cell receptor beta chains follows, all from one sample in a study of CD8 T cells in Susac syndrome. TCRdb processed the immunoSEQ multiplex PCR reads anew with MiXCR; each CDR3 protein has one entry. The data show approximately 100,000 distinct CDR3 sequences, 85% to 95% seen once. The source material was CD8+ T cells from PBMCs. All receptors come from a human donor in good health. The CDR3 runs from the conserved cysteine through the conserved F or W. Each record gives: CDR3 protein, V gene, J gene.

cdr3_aa: CASSFLYNEQFF; v_call: TRBV27; j_call: TRBJ2-1
cdr3_aa: CASSQDSRNIQYF; v_call: TRBV3-1; j_call: TRBJ2-4
cdr3_aa: CASSQSLNTEAFF; v_call: TRBV14; j_call: TRBJ1-1
cdr3_aa: CASSPGTGSSYEQYF; v_call: TRBV4-3; j_call: TRBJ2-7
cdr3_aa: CSVDSQNTQYF; v_call: TRBV29-1; j_call: TRBJ2-3
cdr3_aa: CSVDGRLRHEQFF; v_call: TRBV29-1; j_call: TRBJ2-1
cdr3_aa: CASSSRAGTVFAYEQYF; v_call: TRBV5-1; j_call: TRBJ2-7
cdr3_aa: CASSTGLVRNEQFF; v_call: TRBV14; j_call: TRBJ2-1
cdr3_aa: CAILRADTQYF; v_call: TRBV10-3; j_call: TRBJ2-3
cdr3_aa: CASSLAPGGASGELFF; v_call: TRBV5-4; j_call: TRBJ2-2
cdr3_aa: CASSEDEQYF; v_call: TRBV2; j_call: TRBJ2-7
cdr3_aa: CSGGGTGIEAFF; v_call: TRBV29-1; j_call: TRBJ1-1
cdr3_aa: CASSQSRGFYEQYF; v_call: TRBV4-1; j_call: TRBJ2-7
cdr3_aa: CASSLGTENEKLFF; v_call: TRBV14; j_call: TRBJ1-4
cdr3_aa: CASSYAGQLSYEQYF; v_call: TRBV6-6; j_call: TRBJ2-7
cdr3_aa: CASSLSTSGGSYEQFF; v_call: TRBV27; j_call: TRBJ2-1
cdr3_aa: CSARVDRLLSPLHF; v_call: TRBV20-1; j_call: TRBJ1-6
cdr3_aa: CASSVEGAGELFF; v_call: TRBV9; j_call: TRBJ2-2
cdr3_aa: CASSSQGVLSGANVLTF; v_call: TRBV5-1; j_call: TRBJ2-6
cdr3_aa: CASSTRTGVNEQFF; v_call: TRBV19; j_call: TRBJ2-1
cdr3_aa: CAYEGLAGYEQYF; v_call: TRBV30; j_call: TRBJ2-7
cdr3_aa: CAWSLRGMVGNQPQHF; v_call: TRBV30; j_call: TRBJ1-5
cdr3_aa: CASTDPGTGVYNEQFF; v_call: TRBV6-2/TRBV6-3; j_call: TRBJ2-1
cdr3_aa: CASSQDLAGGGDTQYF; v_call: TRBV4-3; j_call: TRBJ2-3